This T cell receptor beta chain was captured by sequencing in a study of control samples from healthy donors and cancer patients. The V segment lost 2 bases and the J segment 6 bases; nucleotides outside the gene matches: 12. The CDR3 has 17 residues. Looked up from germline, CDR1 is LNHDA and CDR2 is SQIVND (reference sequence). Produced via immunoSEQ multiplex PCR; TCRdb's table is partial and in-frame only. The profile shows under 200,000 clones, roughly 94% of them singletons. Material for sequencing was PBMCs. The TCR was taken from a man aged 60-69 years with colorectal cancer. V is TRBV19 and J is TRBJ1-5, with 8 bases that match TRBD1. In DNA form, the CDR3 reads TGTGCCAGTAGTATAAGGTCCGGGCAGGGGGCGAGTCAGCCCCAGCATTTT. This gives the protein CASSIRSGQGASQPQHF. Looking up the rest from reference TRBV19 and TRBJ1-5 gives the full variable domain: DGGITQSPKYLFRKEGQNVTLSCEQNLNHDAMYWYRQDPGQGLRLIYYSQIVNDFQKGDIAEGYSVSREKKESFPLTVTSAQKNPTAFYLCASSIRSGQGASQPQHFGDGTRLSIL.